What follows are 8 T cell receptor beta chains derived from one specimen sequenced in a study of graft-versus-host responses after intestinal transplantation. TCRdb keeps only in-frame clones here, not all; method: immunoSEQ multiplex PCR. The sample shows tens of thousands of clones, roughly four fifths of them seen only once. These receptors lack a known antigen. The sample was unstimulated CD8+ T cells sorted from spleen or lymph node cells, taken before transplant. The receptors derive from a human donor who was the organ donor for an intestinal transplant.

The genes are TRBV19 and TRBJ1-3; the D gene is possibly TRBD1 (6 bases). The germline V gene encodes CDR1 LNHDA and CDR2 SQIVND (reference sequence). The CDR3 has 15 amino acids. V was cut by 6 bases and J by 0 bases, with 12 bases left in between. The DNA of the CDR3 is TGTGCCAGTAGCCTTACAGGGTTCTCTGGAAACACCATATATTTT. This codes for CASSLTGFSGNTIYF.

The rearrangement joins TRBV4-3 to TRBJ1-1; D might be TRBD1 (5 bases). Per germline, CDR1 LGHNA and CDR2 YSLEER. Between the trimmed V and J ends, which lost 1 base and 1 base, there was a span of 13 bases. The CDR3 spans 16 residues. CDR3 residues: CASSQVGSGPNTEAFF. For the CDR3, the DNA is TGCGCCAGCAGCCAAGTAGGCTCGGGACCGAACACTGAAGCTTTCTTT.

This chain links TRBV9 with TRBJ2-1; D may correspond to TRBD1 or TRBD2 (6 bases each). The germline gives CDR1 SGDLS, CDR2 YYNGEE. This CDR3 has 16 residues. V was trimmed by 0 bases and J by 1 base, leaving 11 bases between them. In nucleotides, the CDR3 is TGTGCCAGCAGCGTAGGAGGGGGGAAATCCTACAATGAGCAGTTCTTC. Amino acid sequence: CASSVGGGKSYNEQFF.

The J gene is TRBJ1-2, the V gene TRBV11-2, with D perhaps matching TRBD1 (5 bases). V was trimmed by 3 bases and J by 5 bases, leaving 10 bases between them. The germline V gene encodes CDR1 SGHAT and CDR2 FQNNGV. This CDR3 contains 13 residues. The CDR3 nucleotides are TGTGCCAGCAGCTTCGGGACGGGTTATGGCTACACCTTC. Protein sequence: CASSFGTGYGYTF. Complete variable domain (other parts from reference TRBV11-2 and TRBJ1-2): EAGVAQSPRYKIIEKRQSVAFWCNPISGHATLYWYQQILGQGPKLLIQFQNNGVVDDSQLPKDRFSAERLKGVDSTLKIQPAKLEDSAVYLCASSFGTGYGYTFGSGTRLTVV.

V gene TRBV27 combines with J gene TRBJ2-7, with 10 nucleotides matching TRBD1. The J segment lost 3 bases and the V segment lost 3 bases, leaving 2 bases of the junction unmatched. Germline CDR1 reads MNHEY; CDR2 reads SMNVEV (reference sequence). This CDR3 has 14 residues. CDR3 protein: CASSFGTGDYEQYF. The CDR3 nucleotides are TGTGCCAGCAGTTTCGGGACAGGGGACTACGAGCAGTACTTC.

The CDR3 DNA follows: TGTGCCAGCAGTTACGGGACAGGCTGGTCCGAGCAGTTCTTC. Protein: CASSYGTGWSEQFF. The V and J genes are TRBV6-5 and TRBJ2-1; the match to TRBD1 covers 8 bases. CDR1 MNHEY and CDR2 SVGAGI come from the germline V gene. The CDR3 runs 14 residues. V shed 2 bases and J 10 bases; nucleotides not matched to a gene: 7.

The chain combines TRBV2 with TRBJ2-5; D possibly corresponds to TRBD1 (5 bases). Trimming stripped 0 bases from V and 5 bases from J, with 13 bases between. Looked up from germline, CDR1 is SNHLY and CDR2 is FYNNEI. This CDR3 is built from 15 residues. The CDR3 here is CASSEAPGLRETQYF. As DNA, the CDR3 is TGTGCCAGCAGTGAAGCGCCAGGGTTACGGGAGACCCAGTACTTC.

This clone came up once. V and J are TRBV6-5 and TRBJ1-1, with 8 bases aligning to TRBD1. This CDR3 is built from 13 residues. V was clipped by 2 bases and J by 10 bases; unmatched bases: 6. Germline CDR1 MNHEY, CDR2 SVGAGI. CDR3 region: CASSYGQGRVAFF. CDR3 sequence (DNA): TGTGCCAGCAGTTACGGACAGGGCAGGGTAGCTTTCTTT.